Listed below are T cell receptor beta chains from one sample, sequenced in a study of cytomegalovirus exposure and HLA in healthy donors. Produced via immunoSEQ multiplex PCR; TCRdb's table is partial and in-frame only. The sample carries around 300,000 clones, approximately 70% recorded once. Material: PBMCs. The receptors were sampled from a female donor in good health and CMV-seronegative. The CDR3 runs from the conserved cysteine through the conserved F or W. D genes are given only for firm matches. Where a row states a size, it is once, few, many or the class of an expanded clone; other rows omit it.

D: TRBD2
size: .
V: TRBV9
J: TRBJ2-1
DNA: TGTGCCAGCAGCGTAACCGGCGGGAGCTCCTACAATGAGCAGTTCTTC
CDR3: CASSVTGGSSYNEQFF

D: .
size: .
V: TRBV5-6
J: TRBJ2-5
DNA: TGTGCCAGCAGCTTCGACTACCAAGAGACCCAGTACTTC
CDR3: CASSFDYQETQYF

D: .
size: .
V: TRBV14
J: TRBJ2-3
DNA: TGTGCCAGCAGCCAAGAAGCGTGGACAGATACGCAGTATTTT
CDR3: CASSQEAWTDTQYF

D: TRBD1
size: .
V: TRBV6-4
J: TRBJ2-4
DNA: TGTGCCAGCAGTGATACCGCCGGGACAGGGAGGGACATTCAGTACTTC
CDR3: CASSDTAGTGRDIQYF

D: TRBD2
size: .
V: TRBV2
J: TRBJ2-2
DNA: TGTGCCAGCAGCGAAGCTAGCGGGAGGACCGGGGAGCTGTTTTTT
CDR3: CASSEASGRTGELFF

D: .
size: .
V: TRBV20-1
J: TRBJ1-1
DNA: TGCAGTGCTAGACAATTCACTGAAGCTTTCTTT
CDR3: CSARQFTEAFF

D: .
size: once
V: TRBV11-2
J: TRBJ1-5
DNA: TGTGCCAGCAGCTTAGTCACAGGGCCCGGTCAGCCCCAGCATTTT
CDR3: CASSLVTGPGQPQHF

D: .
size: .
V: TRBV27
J: TRBJ2-7
DNA: TGTGCCAGCAGTGGGGCCAAGGGCTACGAGCAGTACTTC
CDR3: CASSGAKGYEQYF

D: TRBD2
size: few
V: TRBV28
J: TRBJ2-1
DNA: TGTGCCAGCAGTTTCATAGGCGGGAGCGGTAATGAGCAGTTCTTC
CDR3: CASSFIGGSGNEQFF

D: .
size: .
V: TRBV30
J: TRBJ1-2
DNA: TGTGCCTGGAGTCTAAACCGGGACTTTGGCTACACCTTC
CDR3: CAWSLNRDFGYTF

D: TRBD2
size: .
V: TRBV5-1
J: TRBJ2-3
DNA: TGCGCCAGCAGCTCCCTGACTAGCGGGAGCACAGATACGCAGTATTTT
CDR3: CASSSLTSGSTDTQYF

D: TRBD1
size: few
V: TRBV2
J: TRBJ2-3
DNA: TGTGCCAGCACCGTCCGACAGGGTTTAAGCACAGATACGCAGTATTTT
CDR3: CASTVRQGLSTDTQYF

D: TRBD2
size: .
V: TRBV11-3
J: TRBJ2-2
DNA: TGTGCCAGCAGCTTAGAAAGTAGCGGGAGCACCGGGGAGCTGTTTTTT
CDR3: CASSLESSGSTGELFF

D: .
size: .
V: TRBV5-1
J: TRBJ1-2
DNA: TGCGCCAGCGGGGAGGGGACGTCGAACTATGGCTACACCTTC
CDR3: CASGEGTSNYGYTF

D: .
size: .
V: TRBV11-2
J: TRBJ1-4
DNA: TGTGCCAGCAGCTCCGCGGAGGGGACTAATGAAAAACTGTTTTTT
CDR3: CASSSAEGTNEKLFF

D: TRBD1
size: .
V: TRBV28
J: TRBJ1-4
DNA: TGTGCCAGCAGCTTCACCCAGACAGGGTCTAATGAAAAACTGTTTTTT
CDR3: CASSFTQTGSNEKLFF

D: TRBD1
size: few
V: TRBV6-5
J: TRBJ2-1
DNA: TGTGCCAGCAGTTTAACAGGGGATTACAATGAGCAGTTCTTC
CDR3: CASSLTGDYNEQFF

D: .
size: .
V: TRBV6-5
J: TRBJ1-4
DNA: TGTGCCAGCAGTTACTCGATAGCAGGGTCGGGTGAAAAACTGTTTTTT
CDR3: CASSYSIAGSGEKLFF

D: TRBD2
size: .
V: TRBV4-1
J: TRBJ2-2
DNA: TGCGCCAGCAGCCAAGGTCCCCCGAGCGGGAAGAACACCGGGGAGCTGTTTTTT
CDR3: CASSQGPPSGKNTGELFF

D: .
size: once
V: TRBV7-6
J: TRBJ2-3
DNA: TGTGCCAGCAGCCCCCCCCCTTGGGCAGGGAGGACAGATACGCAGTATTTT
CDR3: CASSPPPWAGRTDTQYF

D: .
size: .
V: TRBV4-1
J: TRBJ2-1
DNA: TGCGCCAGCAGCCACGAAGGGGTTTACAATGAGCAGTTCTTC
CDR3: CASSHEGVYNEQFF

D: .
size: .
V: TRBV21-1
J: TRBJ2-1
DNA: TGTGCCAGCAGCCCAGTAACAGAGTTATACAATGAGCAGTTCTTC
CDR3: CASSPVTELYNEQFF

D: TRBD2
size: once
V: TRBV6-5
J: TRBJ2-7
DNA: TGTGCCAGCAGTCATCCGGGACTAGAGAGCTACGAGCAGTACTTC
CDR3: CASSHPGLESYEQYF

D: TRBD2
size: few
V: TRBV5-1
J: TRBJ2-3
DNA: TGCGCCAGCAGCCTACTAGCGGGAGCGGGCACAGATACGCAGTATTTT
CDR3: CASSLLAGAGTDTQYF

D: .
size: .
V: TRBV5-4
J: TRBJ2-1
DNA: TGTGCCAGCAGCTTGTCGGCTAGCCACAATGAGCAGTTCTTC
CDR3: CASSLSASHNEQFF

D: .
size: .
V: TRBV5-1
J: TRBJ2-7
DNA: TGCGCCAGCCGAGATTGGAGTGAGGGATACGAGCAGTACTTC
CDR3: CASRDWSEGYEQYF

D: TRBD1
size: .
V: TRBV5-1
J: TRBJ2-3
DNA: TGCGCCAGCAGCGCCTCGGGGGCAGGGGGCGCAGATACGCAGTATTTT
CDR3: CASSASGAGGADTQYF

D: .
size: .
V: TRBV30
J: TRBJ1-1
DNA: TGTGCCTGGAGTGCACGGGACAACTCAAACACTGAAGCTTTCTTT
CDR3: CAWSARDNSNTEAFF

D: .
size: few
V: TRBV5-1
J: TRBJ2-7
DNA: TGCGCCAGCAGCCTCAGCGGAATGAGCTCCTACGAGCAGTACTTC
CDR3: CASSLSGMSSYEQYF

D: .
size: .
V: TRBV6-5
J: TRBJ2-3
DNA: TGTGCCAGCAGTTATAGTGATACGCAGTATTTT
CDR3: CASSYSDTQYF

D: .
size: few
V: TRBV5-1
J: TRBJ2-5
DNA: TGCGCCAGCAGCCCGGGCGGACTTTTCTACCAAGAGACCCAGTACTTC
CDR3: CASSPGGLFYQETQYF

D: .
size: .
V: TRBV11-1
J: TRBJ2-7
DNA: TGTGCCAGCAGCTTAGCGGTTGGGGAGGCCCTTGAGCAGTACTTC
CDR3: CASSLAVGEALEQYF

D: TRBD2
size: .
V: TRBV5-4
J: TRBJ2-5
DNA: TGTGCCAGCAGCTTGGAAGGTAGCGGGAGACTAGAGACCCAGTACTTC
CDR3: CASSLEGSGRLETQYF

D: .
size: .
V: TRBV6-5
J: TRBJ1-5
DNA: TGTGCCAGCAGTGCTAGACTTAATCAGCCCCAGCATTTT
CDR3: CASSARLNQPQHF

D: .
size: .
V: TRBV21-1
J: TRBJ2-7
DNA: TGTGCCAGCAGCAAAGCTCACACTAGCGGCTCCTACGAGCAGTACTTC
CDR3: CASSKAHTSGSYEQYF

D: TRBD2
size: .
V: TRBV7-8
J: TRBJ2-7
DNA: TGTGCCAGCAGCGTACTAGCGGGAGGGCGGGAGCAGTACTTC
CDR3: CASSVLAGGREQYF

D: .
size: .
V: TRBV27
J: TRBJ2-3
DNA: TGTGCCACCTACGCGGCAGCGTTTGGGAGCTCAGATACGCAGTATTTT
CDR3: CATYAAAFGSSDTQYF

D: .
size: .
V: TRBV20-1
J: TRBJ1-2
DNA: TGCACCTCCGGGGTATCCTATGGCTACACCTTC
CDR3: CTSGVSYGYTF

D: TRBD1
size: .
V: TRBV9
J: TRBJ2-1
DNA: TGTGCCAGCAGCGCCCGACAGGGCTCCTACAATGAGCAGTTCTTC
CDR3: CASSARQGSYNEQFF

D: TRBD2
size: .
V: TRBV7-9
J: TRBJ2-5
DNA: TGTGCCAGCAGCTCCAGGCTACTAGGACTAGCGTTTCAAGAGACCCAGTACTTC
CDR3: CASSSRLLGLAFQETQYF

D: .
size: few
V: TRBV6-1
J: TRBJ1-2
DNA: TGTGCCAGCCTCCCAGGCCCAGCTAACTATGGCTACACCTTC
CDR3: CASLPGPANYGYTF

D: TRBD1
size: .
V: TRBV29-1
J: TRBJ1-1
DNA: TGCAGCGTTGACGGAGGACAGGGGTCGTTT
CDR3: CSVDGGQGSF

D: TRBD1
size: .
V: TRBV19
J: TRBJ1-2
DNA: TGTGCCAGTAGTATAGCCCCCGCGGGACAGGGGTATGGCTACACCTTC
CDR3: CASSIAPAGQGYGYTF

D: TRBD1
size: .
V: TRBV9
J: TRBJ2-7
DNA: TGTGCCAGCAGCGTACTCCCGGGACAGGGCTACGAGCAGTACTTC
CDR3: CASSVLPGQGYEQYF

D: TRBD1
size: few
V: TRBV13
J: TRBJ1-4
DNA: TGTGCCAGCAGCACTTCGGGACAGGGAGGTGAAAAACTGTTTTTT
CDR3: CASSTSGQGGEKLFF

D: .
size: .
V: TRBV27
J: TRBJ2-7
DNA: TGTGCCAGCACCTCTCAGGACAGTCCCTACGAGCAGTACTTC
CDR3: CASTSQDSPYEQYF

D: TRBD2
size: few
V: TRBV6-1
J: TRBJ2-1
DNA: TGTGCCAGCTGTAGCGGGAGGGTATCCTACAATGAGCAGTTCTTC
CDR3: CASCSGRVSYNEQFF

D: .
size: .
V: TRBV29-1
J: TRBJ2-7
DNA: TGCAGCGTTGTTATTCGGCAGGGCGCCTACGAGCAGTACTTC
CDR3: CSVVIRQGAYEQYF

D: .
size: .
V: TRBV12-5
J: TRBJ2-7
DNA: TGCGCTAGTGGTTTGTCACCGGCCTACGAGCAGTACTTC
CDR3: CASGLSPAYEQYF

D: .
size: .
V: TRBV15
J: TRBJ2-5
DNA: TGTGCCACCAGCAGAGATAATCGAGAGACCCAGTACTTC
CDR3: CATSRDNRETQYF

D: .
size: .
V: TRBV6-5
J: TRBJ2-5
DNA: TGTGCCAGCAGCCAGGGGATTACGGTGACCCAGTACTTC
CDR3: CASSQGITVTQYF

D: .
size: once
V: TRBV28
J: TRBJ2-1
DNA: TGTGCCAGCAGACTCGGTCGGGGGACCGATGAGCAGTTCTTC
CDR3: CASRLGRGTDEQFF

D: .
size: few
V: TRBV18
J: TRBJ1-2
DNA: TGTGCCAGCTCACCCGCGGACAATAACTATGGCTACACCTTC
CDR3: CASSPADNNYGYTF

D: TRBD1
size: once
V: TRBV9
J: TRBJ1-1
DNA: TGTGCCAGCAGCCCCTCGACAGGGGTATTCTTT
CDR3: CASSPSTGVFF

D: .
size: .
V: TRBV6-1
J: TRBJ2-7
DNA: TGTGCCAGCAGTGTACGGGGTATGAGTTACGAGCAGTACTTC
CDR3: CASSVRGMSYEQYF

D: .
size: few
V: TRBV6-5
J: TRBJ2-1
DNA: TGTGCCAGCAGTTATAAAAGAGGAGAGCAGTTCTTC
CDR3: CASSYKRGEQFF

D: .
size: .
V: TRBV5-1
J: TRBJ1-2
DNA: TGCGCCAGCAGCTTGTCGGGGGATGGGGGTAACTATGGCTACACCTTC
CDR3: CASSLSGDGGNYGYTF

D: .
size: .
V: TRBV2
J: TRBJ2-2
DNA: TGTGCCAGCAGGGCGGACAGGAACACCGGGGAGCTGTTTTTT
CDR3: CASRADRNTGELFF

D: .
size: .
V: TRBV21-1
J: TRBJ2-5
DNA: TGTGCCAGCAGCAAAGAGGGCAGGGCCCAGTACTTC
CDR3: CASSKEGRAQYF

D: .
size: few
V: TRBV4-2
J: TRBJ2-7
DNA: TGTGCCAGCAGCCAAGAGGCACTAGCAATCTACGAGCAGTACTTC
CDR3: CASSQEALAIYEQYF